A single sample is the source of the 12 T cell receptor beta chains below, sequenced in a study of PD-L1 blockade in urothelial cancer. Generated by immunoSEQ multiplex PCR, the TCRdb table keeps only in-frame clones and is missing some. The table lists 56,000 or so clones, just over 85% of them singletons. The sample here was PBMCs, taken around atezolizumab (anti-PD-L1) treatment. These receptors came from a man over 45 with urothelial cancer.

The gene calls are TRBV28 and TRBJ2-3; 9 nucleotides agree with TRBD2. The CDR3 runs to 18 residues. V gave up 5 bases and J gave up 7 bases; unmatched junction bases: 19. The germline CDR1 and CDR2 sequences are MDHEN and SYDVKM. Written as DNA, the CDR3 is TGTGCCAGCAGTAGGCTAGCGGGATCCCATTGGGGAGCAAATACGCAGTATTTT. It translates to CASSRLAGSHWGANTQYF.

The rearrangement joins TRBV19 to TRBJ2-3; TRBD2 aligns across 7 bases. V shed 4 bases, J shed 3 bases, and the junction held 1 base outside the gene matches. The length of the CDR3 is 13 residues. Germline V lookup: CDR1 LNHDA, CDR2 SQIVND (reference sequence). DNA of the CDR3: TGTGCCAGTAGTAAGGGAGGGACAGATACGCAGTATTTT. This encodes CASSKGGTDTQYF.

The V call is TRBV5-6, the J call TRBJ2-1; no firm D call. V was clipped by 0 bases and J by 0 bases, with 7 bases between them. Germline lookup yields CDR1 SGHDT and CDR2 YYEEEE. CDR3 length equals 15 residues. CDR3 nucleotides: TGTGCCAGCAGCTTGGTTGCTAGCTCCTACAATGAGCAGTTCTTC. The encoded protein is CASSLVASSYNEQFF.

V usage is TRBV19 and J usage is TRBJ2-3; 11 bases align to TRBD2. V was clipped by 6 bases and J by 9 bases; unmatched bases: 8. This CDR3 has 14 residues. Germline V gene data show CDR1 as LNHDA and CDR2 as SQIVND (reference sequence). CDR3 in amino acids: CASSLLAGAATQYF. The CDR3 coding sequence is TGTGCCAGTAGCCTACTAGCGGGAGCAGCAACGCAGTATTTT. The full variable domain, its missing parts supplied by reference TRBV19 and TRBJ2-3, is DGGITQSPKYLFRKEGQNVTLSCEQNLNHDAMYWYRQDPGQGLRLIYYSQIVNDFQKGDIAEGYSVSREKKESFPLTVTSAQKNPTAFYLCASSLLAGAATQYFGPGTRLTVL.

The genes are TRBV28 and TRBJ1-2; 7 bases match TRBD1. The CDR3 sequence is 16 residues long. Germline lookup yields CDR1 MDHEN and CDR2 SYDVKM. With V trimmed by 3 bases and J by 6 bases, 13 bases remained unmatched. The CDR3 region has the DNA TGTGCCAGCAGTTTTCCGTCTAAACCAGGGGGTGATGGCTACACCTTC. Its protein product is CASSFPSKPGGDGYTF.

The chain carries TRBV7-3 and TRBJ2-5, with 9 bases aligning to TRBD2. CDR1 and CDR2 from the germline V gene are SGHTA and FQGTGA. J was trimmed by 5 bases and V by 3 bases; bases with no gene match: 1. This CDR3 contains 13 residues. Here the CDR3 DNA reads TGTGCCAGCAGCTTGGGACTAGCTGAGACCCAGTACTTC. Amino acids: CASSLGLAETQYF.

This chain links TRBV6-5 with TRBJ1-4; 7 bases align to TRBD1. V was pared by 9 bases and J by 4 bases, with 8 bases of the junction left unmatched. This CDR3 has 14 amino acids. Germline V gives CDR1 MNHEY, CDR2 SVGAGI. CDR3: CARRVGQINEKLFF. The DNA of the CDR3 is TGTGCCAGGCGTGTGGGACAGATTAATGAAAAACTGTTTTTT.

This clone was seen more than once but under ten times. The chain employs TRBV30 and TRBJ1-1; D is ambiguous. With 0 bases removed from V and 2 bases from J, the gap between germline ends came to 16 bases. Germline assignment: CDR1 GTSNPN and CDR2 SVGIG (reference sequence). The CDR3 length is 16 residues. CDR3 loop: CAWSVLLSPVNTEAFF. The CDR3 DNA reads as TGTGCCTGGAGTGTACTCTTAAGTCCGGTCAACACTGAAGCTTTCTTT.

This chain joins TRBV11-2 and TRBJ1-6; TRBD1 matches 11 bases. The germline CDR1 and CDR2 sequences are SGHAT and FQNNGV. The V gene end was trimmed by 5 bases and the J gene end by 5 bases; junction bases not matched to a gene: 5. The CDR3 consists of 16 residues. CDR3 region: CASSPGQGAHNSPLHF. For the CDR3, the DNA is TGTGCCAGCAGCCCCGGACAGGGGGCGCATAATTCACCCCTCCACTTT.

This sequence joins TRBV14 and TRBJ2-5; possibly TRBD2 for D (5 bases). The CDR3 contains 15 residues. The germline V gene has CDR1 SGHDN and CDR2 FVKESK. Trimming took 1 base from V and 3 from J, leaving 12 bases between them. The CDR3 sequence is CASSQVRGRKETQYF. The CDR3 nucleotides are TGTGCCAGCAGCCAAGTTCGAGGGCGCAAAGAGACCCAGTACTTC.

The V call is TRBV5-1, the J call TRBJ2-2; 7 bases match TRBD2. In germline, CDR1 is SGHRS, CDR2 YFSETQ. V lost 0 bases, J lost 4 bases, and 3 bases stayed unmatched. The CDR3 consists of 15 residues. CDR3 nucleotide sequence: TGCGCCAGCAGCTTGGTAGCGGGTGTCACCGGGGAGCTGTTTTTT. Translation: CASSLVAGVTGELFF.

The chain employs TRBV4-2 and TRBJ2-1; 13 bases map to TRBD2. This CDR3 has 15 amino acids. The V gene's germline CDR1 is LGHNA and CDR2 YNFKEQ. The trim removed 4 bases at V and 4 bases at J, leaving 1 base unmatched. The CDR3 region is CASSPGLAGYNEQFF. CDR3 nucleotides: TGTGCCAGCAGCCCGGGACTAGCGGGATACAATGAGCAGTTCTTC.